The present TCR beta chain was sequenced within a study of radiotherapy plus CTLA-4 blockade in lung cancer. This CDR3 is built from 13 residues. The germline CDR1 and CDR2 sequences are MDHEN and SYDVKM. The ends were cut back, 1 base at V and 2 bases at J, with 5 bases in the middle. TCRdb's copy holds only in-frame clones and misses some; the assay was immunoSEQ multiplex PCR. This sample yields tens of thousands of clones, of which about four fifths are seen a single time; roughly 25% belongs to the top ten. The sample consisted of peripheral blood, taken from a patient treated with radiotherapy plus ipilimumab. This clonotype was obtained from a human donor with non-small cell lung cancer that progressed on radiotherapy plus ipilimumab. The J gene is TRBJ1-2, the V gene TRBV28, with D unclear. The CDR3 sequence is CASSLSANYGYTF. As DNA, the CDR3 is TGTGCCAGCAGTTTATCCGCAAACTATGGCTACACCTTC.